This TCR beta chain was identified during a study of shared clonotypes between healthy human individuals. This clone was observed once. Terminally differentiated effector memory CD45RA+ cells were left out of the naive CD8 fraction, which was CD45RO-negative and positively selected for CCR7. There were only Caucasian adults among the donors, and all lived in Nashville, Tennessee. Only in-frame clones appear in the TCRdb table, and some are missing; sequencing was by immunoSEQ multiplex PCR. In the table there are about 2.1 million clones, 93% of which are singletons. The sequenced material came from naive CD8+ T cells from PBMCs. This receptor was taken from a man younger than 35 in good health. Some clones in this sample may be carry-over from other donors' samples.

The CDR3 DNA reads TGCGCCAGCAGCTCGCACTACGAGCAGTACTTC. This encodes CASSSHYEQYF. The chain carries TRBV5-1 and TRBJ2-7; D ambiguous. The V and J ends lost 3 bases and 3 bases respectively, with 4 bases between them. This CDR3 contains 11 residues. The germline V gene has CDR1 SGHRS and CDR2 YFSETQ. Based on the CDR3 plus reference TRBV5-1 and TRBJ2-7, the full variable domain is KAGVTQTPRYLIKTRGQQVTLSCSPISGHRSVSWYQQTPGQGLQFLFEYFSETQRNKGNFPGRFSGRQFSNSRSEMNVSTLELGDSALYLCASSSHYEQYFGPGTRLTVT.